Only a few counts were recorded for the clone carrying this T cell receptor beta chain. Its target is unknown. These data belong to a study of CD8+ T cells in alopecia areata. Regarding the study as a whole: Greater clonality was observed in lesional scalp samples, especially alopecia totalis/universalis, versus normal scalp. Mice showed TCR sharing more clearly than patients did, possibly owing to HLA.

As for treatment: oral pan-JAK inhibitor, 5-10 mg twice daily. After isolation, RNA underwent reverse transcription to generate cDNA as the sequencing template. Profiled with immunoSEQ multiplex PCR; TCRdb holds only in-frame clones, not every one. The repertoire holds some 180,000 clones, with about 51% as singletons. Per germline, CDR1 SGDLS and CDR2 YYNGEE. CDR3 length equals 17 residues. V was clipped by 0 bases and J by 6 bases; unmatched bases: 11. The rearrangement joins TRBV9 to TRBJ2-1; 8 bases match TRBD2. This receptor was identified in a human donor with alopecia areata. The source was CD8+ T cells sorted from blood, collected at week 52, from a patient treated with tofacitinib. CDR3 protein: CASSVGGRGGGSNEQFF. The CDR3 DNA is TGTGCCAGCAGCGTAGGAGGACGGGGGGGCGGTAGCAATGAGCAGTTCTTC. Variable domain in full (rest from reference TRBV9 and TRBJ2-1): DSGVTQTPKHLITATGQRVTLRCSPRSGDLSVYWYQQSLDQGLQFLIQYYNGEERAKGNILERFSAQQFPDLHSELNLSSLELGDSALYFCASSVGGRGGGSNEQFFGPGTRLTVL.